These 2 T cell receptor beta chains originate from one sample sequenced in a study of radiotherapy plus CTLA-4 blockade in lung cancer. Sequencing used immunoSEQ multiplex PCR; TCRdb keeps in-frame clones, though not all of them. The sample has about 70,000 clones, approximately 79% seen once. The input for sequencing was peripheral blood, taken from a patient treated with radiotherapy plus ipilimumab. These receptors were collected from a human donor with non-small cell lung cancer who had a complete response to radiotherapy plus ipilimumab.

This sequence joins TRBV7-2 and TRBJ1-6, with D tentatively TRBD1 (6 bases). Germline loops: CDR1 SGHTA, CDR2 FQGNSA. The CDR3 spans 17 residues. V gave up 7 bases and J gave up 5 bases, with 21 bases separating them. The CDR3 region has the DNA TGTGCCAGCACCATTTACCCTTTGGACAGAGATAATTCACCCCTCCACTTT. This sequence encodes CASTIYPLDRDNSPLHF.

This clone has just one count. As DNA, the CDR3 is TGTGCCAGTAGTATTGGAGTGGGCAGCACCTACGAGCAGTACTTC. Its translation: CASSIGVGSTYEQYF. This chain links TRBV19 with TRBJ2-7; D uncertain. Looked up from germline, CDR1 is LNHDA and CDR2 is SQIVND (reference sequence). Trimming took 3 bases from V and 2 from J, leaving 14 bases between them. The CDR3 loop spans 15 amino acids.